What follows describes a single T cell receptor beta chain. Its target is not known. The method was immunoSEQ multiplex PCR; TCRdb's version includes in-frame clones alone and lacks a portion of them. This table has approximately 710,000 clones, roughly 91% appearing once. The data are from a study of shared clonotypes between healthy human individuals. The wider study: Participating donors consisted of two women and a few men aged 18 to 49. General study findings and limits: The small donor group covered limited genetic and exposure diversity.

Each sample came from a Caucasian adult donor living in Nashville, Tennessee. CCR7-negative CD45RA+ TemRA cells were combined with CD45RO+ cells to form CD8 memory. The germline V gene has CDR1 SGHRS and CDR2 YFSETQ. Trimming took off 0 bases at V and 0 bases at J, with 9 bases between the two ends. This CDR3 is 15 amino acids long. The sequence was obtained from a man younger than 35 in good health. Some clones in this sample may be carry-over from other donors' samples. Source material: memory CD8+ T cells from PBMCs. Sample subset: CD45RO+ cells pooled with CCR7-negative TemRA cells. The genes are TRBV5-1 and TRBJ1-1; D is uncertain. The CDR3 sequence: CASSLGLAMNTEAFF. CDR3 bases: TGCGCCAGCAGCTTGGGTCTAGCGATGAACACTGAAGCTTTCTTT.